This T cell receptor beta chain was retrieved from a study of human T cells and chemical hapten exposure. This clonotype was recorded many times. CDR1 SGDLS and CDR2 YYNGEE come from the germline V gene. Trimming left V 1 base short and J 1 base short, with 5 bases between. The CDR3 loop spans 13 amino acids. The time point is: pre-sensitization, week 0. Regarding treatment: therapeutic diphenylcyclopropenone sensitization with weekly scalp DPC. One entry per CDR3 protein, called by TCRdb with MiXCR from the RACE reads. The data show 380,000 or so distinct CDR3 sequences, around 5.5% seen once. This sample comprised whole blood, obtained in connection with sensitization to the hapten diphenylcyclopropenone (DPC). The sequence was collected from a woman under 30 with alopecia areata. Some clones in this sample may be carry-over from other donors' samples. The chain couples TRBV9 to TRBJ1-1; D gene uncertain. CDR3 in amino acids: CASSVSPNTEAFF. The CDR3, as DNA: TGTGCCAGCAGCGTATCCCCGAACACTGAAGCTTTCTTT. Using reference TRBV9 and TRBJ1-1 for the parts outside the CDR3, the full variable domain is DSGVTQTPKHLITATGQRVTLRCSPRSGDLSVYWYQQSLDQGLQFLIQYYNGEERAKGNILERFSAQQFPDLHSELNLSSLELGDSALYFCASSVSPNTEAFFGQGTRLTVV.